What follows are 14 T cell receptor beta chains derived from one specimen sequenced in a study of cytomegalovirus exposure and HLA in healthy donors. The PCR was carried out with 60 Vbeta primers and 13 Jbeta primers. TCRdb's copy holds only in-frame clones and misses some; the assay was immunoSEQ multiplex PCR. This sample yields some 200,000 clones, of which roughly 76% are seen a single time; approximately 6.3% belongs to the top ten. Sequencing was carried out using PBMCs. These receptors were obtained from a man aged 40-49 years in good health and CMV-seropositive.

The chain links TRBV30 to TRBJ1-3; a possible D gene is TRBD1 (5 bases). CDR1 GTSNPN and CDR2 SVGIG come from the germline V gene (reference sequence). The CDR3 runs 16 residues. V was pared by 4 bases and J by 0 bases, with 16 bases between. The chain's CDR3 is CAWTGLLQSSGNTIYF. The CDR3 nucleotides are TGTGCCTGGACAGGGTTACTCCAGAGCTCTGGAAACACCATATATTTT.

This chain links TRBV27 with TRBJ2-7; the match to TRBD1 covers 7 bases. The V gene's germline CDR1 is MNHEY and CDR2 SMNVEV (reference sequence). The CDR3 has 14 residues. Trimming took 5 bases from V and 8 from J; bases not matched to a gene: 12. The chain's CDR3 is CASSNNRGGAKQYF. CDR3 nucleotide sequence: TGTGCCAGCAGTAACAACAGGGGTGGCGCGAAGCAGTACTTC.

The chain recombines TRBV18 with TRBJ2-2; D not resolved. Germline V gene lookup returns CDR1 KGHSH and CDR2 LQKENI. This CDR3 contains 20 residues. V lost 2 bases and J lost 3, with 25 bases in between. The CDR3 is CASSPGSVLDASLDTGELFF. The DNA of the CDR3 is TGTGCCAGCTCACCAGGTAGTGTCCTAGACGCGTCTTTAGACACCGGGGAGCTGTTTTTT.

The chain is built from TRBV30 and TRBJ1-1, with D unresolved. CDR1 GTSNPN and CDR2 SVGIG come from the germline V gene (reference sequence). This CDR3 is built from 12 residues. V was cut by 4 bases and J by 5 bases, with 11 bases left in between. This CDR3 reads CAWMMEVTEAFF. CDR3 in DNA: TGTGCCTGGATGATGGAGGTTACTGAAGCTTTCTTT.

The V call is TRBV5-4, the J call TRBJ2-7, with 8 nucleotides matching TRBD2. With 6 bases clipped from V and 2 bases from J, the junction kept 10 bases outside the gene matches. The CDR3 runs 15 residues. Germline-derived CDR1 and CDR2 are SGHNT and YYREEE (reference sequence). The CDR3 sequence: CASNLDLAGTYEQYF. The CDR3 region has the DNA TGTGCCAGCAACCTTGATTTAGCGGGAACCTACGAGCAGTACTTC. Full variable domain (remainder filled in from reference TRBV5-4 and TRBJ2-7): ETGVTQSPTHLIKTRGQQVTLRCSSQSGHNTVSWYQQALGQGPQFIFQYYREEENGRGNFPPRFSGLQFPNYSSELNVNALELDDSALYLCASNLDLAGTYEQYFGPGTRLTVT.

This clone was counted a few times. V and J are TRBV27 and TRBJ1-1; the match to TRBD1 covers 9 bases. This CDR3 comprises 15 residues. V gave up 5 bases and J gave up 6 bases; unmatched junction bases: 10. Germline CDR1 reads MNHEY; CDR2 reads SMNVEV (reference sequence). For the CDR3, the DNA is TGTGCCAGCAGTCCAATTGGGACAGGGCGGCCTGAAGCTTTCTTT. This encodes CASSPIGTGRPEAFF.

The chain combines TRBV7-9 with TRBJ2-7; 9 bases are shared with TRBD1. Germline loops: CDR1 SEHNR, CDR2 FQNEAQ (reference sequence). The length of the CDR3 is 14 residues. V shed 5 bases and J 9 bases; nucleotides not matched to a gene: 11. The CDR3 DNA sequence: TGTGCCAGCAGCGCCGGGACAGGGCAATTCGGGCAGTACTTC. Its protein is CASSAGTGQFGQYF.

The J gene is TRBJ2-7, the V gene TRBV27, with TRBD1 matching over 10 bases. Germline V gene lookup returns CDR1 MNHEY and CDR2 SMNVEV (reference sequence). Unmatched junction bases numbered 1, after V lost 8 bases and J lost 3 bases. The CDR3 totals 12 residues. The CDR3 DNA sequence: TGTGCCAGCGGGGACAGGGGCTACGAGCAGTACTTC. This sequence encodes CASGDRGYEQYF.

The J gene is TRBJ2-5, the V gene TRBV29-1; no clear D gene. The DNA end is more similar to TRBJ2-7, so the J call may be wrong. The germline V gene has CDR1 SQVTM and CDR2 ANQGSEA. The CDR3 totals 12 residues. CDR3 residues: CSVEGRMYEQYF. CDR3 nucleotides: TGCAGCGTTGAGGGCAGGATGTACGAGCAGTACTTC.

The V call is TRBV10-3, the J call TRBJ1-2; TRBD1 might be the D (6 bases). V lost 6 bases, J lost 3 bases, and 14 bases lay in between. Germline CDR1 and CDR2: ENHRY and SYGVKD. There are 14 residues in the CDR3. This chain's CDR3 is CAISPGGGDYGYTF. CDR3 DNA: TGTGCCATCAGCCCTGGGGGGGGCGACTATGGCTACACCTTC.

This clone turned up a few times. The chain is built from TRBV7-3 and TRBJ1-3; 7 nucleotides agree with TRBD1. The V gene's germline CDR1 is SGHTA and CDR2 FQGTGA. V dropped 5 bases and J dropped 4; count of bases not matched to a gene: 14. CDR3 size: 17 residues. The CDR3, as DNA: TGTGCCAGCAGCGCCACCCCTAGACAGGGAGCAGGAAACACCATATATTTT. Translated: CASSATPRQGAGNTIYF.

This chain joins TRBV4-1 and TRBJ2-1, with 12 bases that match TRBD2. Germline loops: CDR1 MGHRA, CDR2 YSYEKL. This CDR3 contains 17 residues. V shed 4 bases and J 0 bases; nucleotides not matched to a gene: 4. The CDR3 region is CASSRRTSGVSYNEQFF. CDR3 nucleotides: TGCGCCAGCAGCCGAAGGACTAGCGGGGTCTCCTACAATGAGCAGTTCTTC.

The CDR3: CASSLGRGNIQYF. DNA of the CDR3: TGCGCCAGCAGCCTCGGTAGGGGGAACATTCAGTACTTC. The rearrangement links TRBV4-3 to TRBJ2-4, with D tentatively TRBD1 (6 bases). The CDR3 length is 13 residues. V was shortened by 4 bases and J by 7 bases, with 11 bases between the two germline ends. From germline, CDR1 is LGHNA and CDR2 YSLEER.

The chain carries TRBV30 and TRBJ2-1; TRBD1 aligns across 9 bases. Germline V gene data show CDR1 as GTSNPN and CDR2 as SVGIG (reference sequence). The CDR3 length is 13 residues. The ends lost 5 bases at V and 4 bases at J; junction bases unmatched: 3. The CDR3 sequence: CAWAGTGYNEQFF. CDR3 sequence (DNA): TGTGCCTGGGCCGGGACAGGGTACAATGAGCAGTTCTTC.